The 32 T cell receptor beta chains listed next were all sequenced from one sample in a study of cytomegalovirus exposure and HLA in healthy donors. Profiling relied on immunoSEQ multiplex PCR, and the TCRdb table lists in-frame clones only, not all of them. The table lists hundreds of thousands of clones, roughly 90% of them singletons. Sequencing was performed on PBMCs. The receptors shown here come from a woman aged 18-29 years in good health and CMV-seronegative.

This chain connects TRBV27 to TRBJ2-1; the D gene is possibly TRBD2 (6 bases). Germline CDR1 is MNHEY and CDR2 is SMNVEV (reference sequence). Trimming removed 4 bases at V and 4 bases at J, with 11 bases between. The CDR3 consists of 14 residues. This chain's CDR3 is CASSSRERYNEQFF. The CDR3 DNA is TGTGCCAGCAGTTCCCGGGAGAGGTACAATGAGCAGTTCTTC.

This sequence joins TRBV4-1 and TRBJ1-2; D is possibly TRBD1 (6 bases). This CDR3 is 14 amino acids long. Germline CDR1 is MGHRA and CDR2 is YSYEKL. The germline V and J ends were trimmed by 1 base and 5 bases, with 11 bases remaining between them. Here the CDR3 DNA reads TGCGCCAGCAGCCAAGCCCGGGGGGCATATGGCTACACCTTC. This translates into CASSQARGAYGYTF.

The chain links TRBV5-1 to TRBJ1-4; 7 nucleotides line up with TRBD1. This CDR3 comprises 15 residues. With 3 bases clipped from V and 4 bases from J, the junction kept 6 bases outside the gene matches. From germline, CDR1 is SGHRS and CDR2 YFSETQ. The CDR3 bases are TGCGCCAGCAGCTGGGGGACAGATCATAATGAAAAACTGTTTTTT. Its protein is CASSWGTDHNEKLFF.

V gene TRBV5-1 combines with J gene TRBJ2-7, with 10 bases aligning to TRBD1. Germline CDR1 is SGHRS and CDR2 is YFSETQ. V lost 5 bases and J lost 2; bases outside the gene matches: 7. The CDR3 covers 15 residues. CDR3: CASSPMGQGTYEQYF. CDR3 nucleotide sequence: TGCGCCAGCAGTCCAATGGGACAGGGGACCTACGAGCAGTACTTC.

CDR3 residues: CASMAGGPTDTQYF. CDR3 nucleotides: TGTGCCAGCATGGCGGGGGGGCCTACAGATACGCAGTATTTT. V usage is TRBV2 and J usage is TRBJ2-3, with 9 positions matching TRBD2. The germline CDR1 and CDR2 sequences are SNHLY and FYNNEI. V gave up 7 bases and J gave up 3 bases; unmatched junction bases: 5. The CDR3 totals 14 residues.

This chain joins TRBV6-5 and TRBJ2-7; 8 bases match TRBD1. J gave up 2 bases and V 6 bases, and 9 bases lay outside the gene matches. The germline V gene has CDR1 MNHEY and CDR2 SVGAGI. This CDR3 is 15 amino acids long. CDR3 DNA: TGTGCCAGCAGCTTAGGACAGGGAGTCGCCTACGAGCAGTACTTC. It encodes CASSLGQGVAYEQYF.

The chain has TRBV19 and TRBJ2-7; 10 positions agree with TRBD2. The V gene end was trimmed by 5 bases and the J gene end by 4 bases; junction bases not matched to a gene: 8. This CDR3 is 15 amino acids long. Germline values: CDR1 LNHDA, CDR2 SQIVND (reference sequence). For the CDR3, the DNA is TGTGCCAGTAGTCCCTCGACTAGCGGGCCATACGAGCAGTACTTC. Amino acids: CASSPSTSGPYEQYF.

Notes on this clone: One end of the junction does not line up with germline, which may come from a read error. The V call is TRBV7-8, the J call TRBJ2-7; D may be TRBD1 (6 bases). CDR1 is SGHVS, CDR2 FQNEAQ, per germline. CDR3 length: 14 residues. The CDR3 DNA reads as TGTGCCAGCAGTTTAGAGTACAGGGCGTACGAGCAGTACTTC. Its protein is CASSLEYRAYEQYF.

This rearrangement joins TRBV7-8 to TRBJ2-3; the D gene is possibly TRBD2 (5 bases). The CDR3 is made up of 14 amino acids. The germline V and J ends were trimmed by 5 bases and 4 bases, with 13 bases remaining between them. The germline V gene has CDR1 SGHVS and CDR2 FQNEAQ. The CDR3 loop reads CASSPERGPDTQYF. CDR3 in DNA: TGTGCCAGCAGCCCTGAGCGCGGGCCAGATACGCAGTATTTT.

This clone was found once. J is TRBJ2-2 and V is TRBV5-1; D is perhaps TRBD1 (6 bases). V shed 0 bases and J shed 0 bases, with 15 bases lying between them. This CDR3 has 18 amino acids. Per the germline V gene, CDR1 is SGHRS and CDR2 is YFSETQ. CDR3 bases: TGCGCCAGCAGCTTGGAGGCCAGGGGCGTCGCGAACACCGGGGAGCTGTTTTTT. Translating gives CASSLEARGVANTGELFF.

This sequence joins TRBV5-4 and TRBJ2-3; 10 bases agree with TRBD2. V lost 3 bases and J lost 1; bases outside the gene matches: 5. The CDR3 runs to 16 residues. Germline CDR1 SGHNT, CDR2 YYREEE (reference sequence). The CDR3 DNA is TGTGCCAGCAGCTGGGGGCTAGCGGGAGGCACAGATACGCAGTATTTT. Translated: CASSWGLAGGTDTQYF.

The genes are TRBV5-1 and TRBJ2-3; 8 bases agree with TRBD2. Germline V gene data show CDR1 as SGHRS and CDR2 as YFSETQ. The CDR3 has 16 residues. The ends lost 1 base at V and 1 base at J; junction bases unmatched: 5. DNA for the CDR3: TGCGCCAGCAGCTTGAATCGGGGGGGGCGCACAGATACGCAGTATTTT. It specifies CASSLNRGGRTDTQYF.

The V and J genes are TRBV28 and TRBJ1-1; possibly TRBD1 for D (5 bases). CDR1 and CDR2 (germline): MDHEN, SYDVKM. The CDR3 is 13 amino acids. V lost 8 bases, J lost 1 base, and 11 bases lay in between. Written as DNA, the CDR3 is TGTGCCAGCCGTGGCGGGGGGAACACTGAAGCTTTCTTT. Its translation is CASRGGGNTEAFF.

The rearrangement links TRBV30 to TRBJ1-2; 9 bases fit TRBD1. This CDR3 has 15 residues. Trimming cost V 0 bases and J 2 bases; bases outside gene matches: 4. CDR1 and CDR2 from the germline V gene are GTSNPN and SVGIG (reference sequence). The CDR3 loop is CAWSVGTGMNYGYTF. Written as DNA, the CDR3 is TGTGCCTGGAGTGTTGGGACAGGGATGAACTATGGCTACACCTTC. The whole variable domain, remainder taken from reference TRBV30 and TRBJ1-2, is SQTIHQWPATLVQPVGSPLSLECTVEGTSNPNLYWYRQAAGRGLQLLFYSVGIGQISSEVPQNLSASRPQDRQFILSSKKLLLSDSGFYLCAWSVGTGMNYGYTFGSGTRLTVV.

The rearrangement links TRBV7-8 to TRBJ2-7; 7 nucleotides match TRBD2. Germline loops: CDR1 SGHVS, CDR2 FQNEAQ. Germline trimming cut 8 bases from V and 0 bases from J; bases unmatched to any gene: 7. The CDR3 runs to 14 residues. The CDR3 bases are TGTGCCAGCGTATCCGGGGGGAGCTCCTACGAGCAGTACTTC. Translation: CASVSGGSSYEQYF.

CDR3 in amino acids: CASGAFHDTQYF. The CDR3 region has the DNA TGTGCCAGTGGGGCATTTCACGATACGCAGTATTTT. The chain uses TRBV27 and TRBJ2-3; tentatively, D is TRBD1 (5 bases). The germline V gene encodes CDR1 MNHEY and CDR2 SMNVEV (reference sequence). This CDR3 is built from 12 residues. Trimming removed 9 bases from V and 6 bases from J, with 13 bases in between.

The chain recombines TRBV13 with TRBJ2-1, with 9 nucleotides matching TRBD2. Trimming removed 0 bases from V and 5 bases from J; junction bases left unmatched: 5. The V gene's germline CDR1 is PRHDT and CDR2 FYEKMQ (reference sequence). CDR3 length: 16 residues. The CDR3 DNA follows: TGTGCCAGCAGCTTAGGTAGGACTAGCGAACACAATGAGCAGTTCTTC. Translation: CASSLGRTSEHNEQFF.

This chain joins TRBV27 and TRBJ1-1; D is unresolved. CDR1 MNHEY and CDR2 SMNVEV come from the germline V gene (reference sequence). With 5 bases removed from V and 5 bases from J, the gap between germline ends came to 12 bases. The CDR3 totals 13 residues. The CDR3 spells CASSLGERTEAFF. CDR3 DNA: TGTGCCAGCAGTCTTGGCGAGAGGACTGAAGCTTTCTTT.

The chain combines TRBV18 with TRBJ1-2; D remains ambiguous. The V gene lost 4 bases and the J gene lost 14 bases, with 11 bases spanning the gap. The CDR3 covers 10 residues. Per the germline V gene, CDR1 is KGHSH and CDR2 is LQKENI. In DNA, the CDR3 is TGTGCCAGCTCACAGTTTTCGGGGACCTTC. Protein: CASSQFSGTF.

The rearrangement links TRBV4-1 to TRBJ1-1, with 11 bases that match TRBD1. V was pared by 1 base and J by 8 bases, with 3 bases of the junction left unmatched. This CDR3 comprises 14 residues. Per germline, CDR1 MGHRA and CDR2 YSYEKL. The CDR3, as DNA: TGCGCCAGCAGCCAAGCGGACAGGGGGCGCGAAGCTTTCTTT. This codes for CASSQADRGREAFF.

The chain carries TRBV9 and TRBJ1-5; tentative D call: TRBD1 (5 bases). This CDR3 is built from 15 residues. Germline V gives CDR1 SGDLS, CDR2 YYNGEE. Deletions cut 2 bases from V and 1 base from J, with 10 bases between. In nucleotides, the CDR3 is TGTGCCAGCAGCGTGGCGGGGGAAAGCAATCAGCCCCAGCATTTT. Residues: CASSVAGESNQPQHF.

The J gene is TRBJ1-2, the V gene TRBV4-1; 8 bases agree with TRBD1. The germline V gene has CDR1 MGHRA and CDR2 YSYEKL. CDR3 size: 14 residues. Trimming removed 4 bases from V and 3 bases from J; junction bases left unmatched: 4. The CDR3 nucleotides are TGCGCCAGCAGCCCGCAGGGGGCGGACTATGGCTACACCTTC. The encoded protein is CASSPQGADYGYTF.

J is TRBJ1-2 and V is TRBV5-4; 7 bases line up with TRBD1. The CDR3 loop spans 14 amino acids. After removal of 5 bases from V and 4 bases from J, the junction contained 8 bases not matched to a gene. Germline V gene data show CDR1 as SGHNT and CDR2 as YYREEE (reference sequence). CDR3 coding DNA: TGTGCCAGCAGTCCTACAGGGGTGACCTATGGCTACACCTTC. Encoded protein: CASSPTGVTYGYTF.

This rearrangement joins TRBV6-1 to TRBJ2-2, with TRBD1 identical over 7 bases. CDR1 and CDR2 from the germline V gene are MNHNS and SASEGT. The V and J ends lost 7 bases and 5 bases, in that order; junction bases with no gene match: 1. CDR3 length: 12 amino acids. CDR3 DNA sequence: TGTGCCAGCACGACAGGGACCGGGGAGCTGTTTTTT. It translates to CASTTGTGELFF.

The chain joins TRBV6-1 to TRBJ2-5; weak D call: TRBD2 (5 bases). Germline V gene data show CDR1 as MNHNS and CDR2 as SASEGT. The CDR3 is made up of 15 amino acids. Trimming stripped 11 bases from V and 5 bases from J, with 24 bases between. CDR3 in amino acids: CASNERGGTRETQYF. In nucleotides, the CDR3 is TGTGCCTCTAACGAGAGAGGTGGAACTAGGGAGACCCAGTACTTC.

This sequence joins TRBV2 and TRBJ1-4; D not certain. Between the trimmed V and J ends, which lost 3 bases and 13 bases, there was a span of 15 bases. This CDR3 region has 13 residues. Looked up from germline, CDR1 is SNHLY and CDR2 is FYNNEI. CDR3 in DNA: TGTGCCAGCAGTGAGGGAGTAGCGGAAGGACTGTTTTTT. It yields the protein CASSEGVAEGLFF.

The chain couples TRBV28 to TRBJ1-5; no clear D gene. The CDR3 has 15 residues. Germline V gives CDR1 MDHEN, CDR2 SYDVKM. V was clipped by 4 bases and J by 2 bases, with 12 bases between them. The CDR3 spells CASSYLNTGNQPQHF. CDR3 sequence (DNA): TGTGCCAGCAGTTACCTCAACACAGGCAATCAGCCCCAGCATTTT.

The rearrangement joins TRBV9 to TRBJ2-7; 10 nucleotides align to TRBD1. The CDR3 totals 13 residues. Germline values: CDR1 SGDLS, CDR2 YYNGEE. Trimming cost V 3 bases and J 6 bases; bases outside gene matches: 3. This CDR3 is CASSDDRGLEQYF. The DNA for the CDR3 is TGTGCCAGCAGCGACGACAGGGGGCTCGAGCAGTACTTC.

This clone is a singleton in its sample. The rearrangement links TRBV28 to TRBJ2-5; TRBD2 might be the D (6 bases). CDR1 and CDR2 (germline): MDHEN, SYDVKM. CDR3 length: 16 residues. Trimming left V 2 bases short and J 5 bases short, with 18 bases between. The CDR3 region has the DNA TGTGCCAGCAGTTTACCAGCAATTAGGGCGGGGGAGACCCAGTACTTC. Its protein product is CASSLPAIRAGETQYF.

The chain joins TRBV27 to TRBJ2-7; D possibly corresponds to TRBD2 (5 bases). The CDR3 totals 15 residues. Germline loops: CDR1 MNHEY, CDR2 SMNVEV (reference sequence). V gave up 2 bases and J gave up 1 base, with 12 bases separating them. The CDR3 nucleotides are TGTGCCAGCAGTTTAGCAGGTCGGGGTTCCTACGAGCAGTACTTC. This sequence encodes CASSLAGRGSYEQYF.

The CDR3 DNA reads TGTGCCAGCAGCTTGACTAGCGGGGGGGGCTACGAGCAGTACTTC. This translates into CASSLTSGGGYEQYF. V and J are TRBV5-4 and TRBJ2-7; 13 bases fit TRBD2. This CDR3 spans 15 amino acids. Per the germline V gene, CDR1 is SGHNT and CDR2 is YYREEE (reference sequence). Trimming cost V 1 base and J 3 bases; bases outside gene matches: 1.

This chain links TRBV4-2 with TRBJ2-1; 10 bases fit TRBD1. Germline V gives CDR1 LGHNA, CDR2 YNFKEQ. V gave up 1 base and J gave up 7 bases; unmatched junction bases: 4. This CDR3 region has 15 residues. CDR3 nucleotide sequence: TGTGCCAGCAGCCAAGGGGGGACAGGGGATAATGAGCAGTTCTTC. This translates into CASSQGGTGDNEQFF.